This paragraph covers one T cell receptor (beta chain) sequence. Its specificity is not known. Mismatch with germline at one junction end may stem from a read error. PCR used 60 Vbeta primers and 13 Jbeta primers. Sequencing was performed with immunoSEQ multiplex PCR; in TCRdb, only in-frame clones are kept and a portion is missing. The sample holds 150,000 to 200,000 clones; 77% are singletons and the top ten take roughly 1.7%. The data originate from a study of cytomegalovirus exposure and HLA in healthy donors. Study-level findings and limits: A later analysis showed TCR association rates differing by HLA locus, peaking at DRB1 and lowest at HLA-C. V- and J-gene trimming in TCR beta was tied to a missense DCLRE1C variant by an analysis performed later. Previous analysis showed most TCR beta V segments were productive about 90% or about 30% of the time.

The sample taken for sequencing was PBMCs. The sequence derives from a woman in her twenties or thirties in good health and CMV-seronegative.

The chain's CDR3 is CASGEITVLVYEQYF. CDR3 DNA sequence: TGTGCCAGCGGTGAAATAACGGTGCTGGTCTACGAGCAGTACTTC. The V and J genes are TRBV6-1 and TRBJ2-7; no clear D. Germline V gives CDR1 MNHNS, CDR2 SASEGT. CDR3 length equals 15 residues.